The count of the clone carrying this TCR beta chain is one. This record comes from a study of blood T cell repertoires in COVID-19. Study at large: The analysed material was cDNA or gDNA that came from T cells, B-cell-depleted T cells, or PBMCs.

As processed by the authors: Nucleated cell counts were estimated from reference gene primer amplification. Here immunoSEQ multiplex PCR was the method, and the copy in TCRdb shows in-frame clones only, minus some. V and J calls and clone size are those listed in that table; D and trimming were worked out from the DNA. The table records 210,000 or so clones, 85% to 90% of them present only once. CDR3 length: 15 residues. Germline loops: CDR1 KGHSH, CDR2 LQKENI. V was pared by 5 bases and J by 2 bases, with 15 bases between. The source material was peripheral blood. The TCR sequence derives from a man between 50 and 59 years old with acute or convalescent COVID-19. The chain links TRBV18 to TRBJ2-5; tentatively, D is TRBD1 (7 bases). In DNA form, the CDR3 reads TGTGCCAGCTCAACGACGCGGGACAGACAAGAGACCCAGTACTTC. It encodes CASSTTRDRQETQYF.